This T cell receptor beta chain was obtained from a study of control samples from healthy donors and cancer patients. In this sample, this clone turned up once. V was pared by 3 bases and J by 5 bases, with 10 bases between. Germline CDR1 and CDR2: MNHEY and SMNVEV (reference sequence). The CDR3 sequence is 13 residues long. Sequencing was performed with immunoSEQ multiplex PCR; in TCRdb, only in-frame clones are kept and a portion is missing. The sample includes around 170,000 clones, around 90% seen only once; the top ten take roughly 5%. Material: blood. The clonotype was recovered from a woman aged 25-40 years in good health. V and J are TRBV27 and TRBJ1-2; TRBD1 might be the D (5 bases). DNA of the CDR3: TGTGCCAGCAGTTTCGGCGGGGGGTATGGCTACACCTTC. Its translation is CASSFGGGYGYTF.